These T cell receptor beta chains were read from a single sample in a study of blood T cell repertoires in COVID-19. Repertoires were generated with immunoSEQ multiplex PCR, while TCRdb's copy carries only in-frame clones and drops some. Of about 120,000 clones in the sample, more than 80% were seen once. Source material: peripheral blood. Receptors originate from a man in his 70s with active or convalescent COVID-19. Each CDR3 is given with its conserved first and last residue. The D gene is left open where the match is weak. Rows give clone size only sometimes, using once, few, many, or a class for an expanded clone.

clone_size,j_call,d_call,v_call,cdr3_aa,cdr3_nt
-,TRBJ2-1,TRBD1,TRBV3-1/TRBV3-2,CASSQGDRAIYNEQFF,TGTGCCAGCAGCCAAGGGGACAGGGCAATCTACAATGAGCAGTTCTTC
-,TRBJ2-1,TRBD2,TRBV6-1,CASSVSLAGAYNEQFF,TGTGCCAGCAGTGTATCACTAGCGGGAGCCTACAATGAGCAGTTCTTC
-,TRBJ2-7,-,TRBV30,CAWKPDSFLYEQYF,TGTGCCTGGAAACCAGACAGTTTCCTCTACGAGCAGTACTTC
once,TRBJ1-4,TRBD1,TRBV28,CASSLRGLTNEKLFF,TGTGCCAGCAGTTTAAGGGGGCTAACTAATGAAAAACTGTTTTTT
once,TRBJ2-7,TRBD2,TRBV2,CASSSDKTSGGLFW,TGTGCCAGCAGTTCGGATAAGACTAGCGGGGGTCTGTTTTGG
-,TRBJ1-2,TRBD1,TRBV6-5,CASSLTGARGYTF,TGTGCCAGCAGCTTAACAGGGGCTCGCGGCTACACCTTC
-,TRBJ2-1,TRBD2,TRBV30,CAWSGLAGNEQFF,TGTGCCTGGAGTGGACTAGCGGGAAATGAGCAGTTCTTC
once,TRBJ2-5,-,TRBV28,CAWGKDYETQYF,TGTGCTTGGGGGAAGGACTACGAGACCCAGTACTTC
-,TRBJ2-1,-,TRBV3-1/TRBV3-2,CASSQRQLRDNEQFF,TGTGCCAGCAGCCAACGGCAGTTGCGGGACAATGAGCAGTTCTTC
-,TRBJ2-7,TRBD1,TRBV19,CASQDRAFSSYEQYF,TGTGCCAGCCAGGACAGGGCTTTTAGCTCCTACGAGCAGTACTTC
-,TRBJ1-5,TRBD1,TRBV30,CAWSFGQGGNQPQHF,TGTGCCTGGAGTTTCGGACAGGGTGGCAATCAGCCCCAGCATTTT
-,TRBJ1-1,-,TRBV3-1/TRBV3-2,CASSHRQLNTEAFF,TGTGCCAGCAGCCATCGACAGTTGAACACTGAAGCTTTCTTT
-,TRBJ2-3,-,TRBV5-1,CASSLGGTNTDTQYF,TGCGCCAGCAGCTTGGGCGGGACGAATACAGATACGCAGTATTTT
-,TRBJ2-7,-,TRBV6-6,CASSSLQGTFYEQYF,TGTGCCAGCAGTTCACTACAGGGGACTTTCTACGAGCAGTACTTC
few,TRBJ2-7,TRBD1,TRBV19,CASSTSGTASYEQYF,TGTGCCAGTAGTACCTCCGGGACAGCCTCCTACGAGCAGTACTTC
-,TRBJ1-6,-,TRBV6-5,CASKTGGASPLHF,TGTGCCAGCAAAACGGGGGGCGCATCACCCCTCCACTTT
-,TRBJ1-4,-,TRBV29-1,CSVAGWEEKEKLFF,TGCAGCGTTGCCGGGTGGGAGGAGAAAGAAAAACTGTTTTTT
-,TRBJ2-1,TRBD2,TRBV10-1,CASSDREGSGNEQFF,TGCGCCAGCAGTGACAGGGAGGGTTCCGGCAATGAGCAGTTCTTC
-,TRBJ2-4,-,TRBV2,CATRAGLAKNIQYF,TGTGCCACCAGGGCGGGGCTAGCCAAAAACATTCAGTACTTC
-,TRBJ2-1,-,TRBV6-5,CASSYEGRDYNEQFF,TGTGCCAGCAGTTACGAGGGGCGGGACTACAATGAGCAGTTCTTC
-,TRBJ2-7,-,TRBV11-2,CASSLRQTYEQYF,TGTGCCAGCAGCTTACGACAGACCTACGAGCAGTACTTC
-,TRBJ2-5,TRBD2,TRBV19,CASSRRDRRGLAGGLQETQYF,TGTGCCAGTAGTAGGCGGGACAGGCGCGGACTAGCGGGAGGGCTTCAAGAGACCCAGTACTTC
-,TRBJ1-4,TRBD1,TRBV19,CASRIPGQGNEKLFF,TGTGCCAGTAGGATTCCGGGACAGGGGAATGAAAAACTGTTTTTT
-,TRBJ2-5,TRBD1,TRBV3-1/TRBV3-2,CASSHLTGTGETQYF,TGTGCCAGCAGCCACCTGACAGGGACCGGAGAGACCCAGTACTTC
-,TRBJ2-3,TRBD2,TRBV18,CASGTSEDTQYF,TGTGCCAGCGGGACTAGCGAAGATACGCAGTATTTT
-,TRBJ1-1,TRBD1,TRBV27,CASSGQGVGTEAFF,TGTGCCAGCAGTGGACAGGGTGTGGGGACTGAAGCTTTCTTT
-,TRBJ2-1,TRBD2,TRBV19,CASSPGGWAGGGNEQFF,TGTGCCAGTAGCCCTGGAGGATGGGCCGGGGGGGGCAATGAGCAGTTCTTC
-,TRBJ1-1,-,TRBV12-3/TRBV12-4,CASTGTLNTEAFF,TGTGCCAGCACCGGGACATTGAACACTGAAGCTTTCTTT
once,TRBJ1-1,TRBD1,TRBV29-1,CSVVKASGQPLNTEAFF,TGCAGCGTTGTAAAAGCCTCGGGACAGCCTTTGAACACTGAAGCTTTCTTT
-,TRBJ2-5,-,TRBV7-6,CASSLESPVDYYQETQYF,TGTGCCAGCAGCTTAGAGTCCCCCGTCGACTATTACCAAGAGACCCAGTACTTC
-,TRBJ1-2,TRBD1,TRBV30,CALQGQGADGYTF,TGTGCCCTCCAGGGACAGGGGGCCGATGGCTACACCTTC
-,TRBJ2-1,TRBD2,TRBV9,CASSETGTSIGEQFF,TGTGCCAGCAGTGAGACCGGGACTAGCATCGGTGAGCAGTTCTTC
-,TRBJ2-5,TRBD2,TRBV3-1/TRBV3-2,CASSQVSSGRGPTQYF,TGTGCCAGCAGCCAAGTATCAAGCGGGAGGGGACCGACCCAGTACTTC
-,TRBJ2-4,TRBD1,TRBV24-1,CATSDLQGARGLAKNIQYF,TGTGCCACCAGTGATTTGCAGGGGGCGCGTGGATTAGCCAAAAACATTCAGTACTTC
-,TRBJ2-3,TRBD2,TRBV5-1,CASSLSGRAEDTQYF,TGCGCCAGCAGCTTGAGCGGGAGGGCCGAAGATACGCAGTATTTT
once,TRBJ2-3,TRBD1,TRBV5-1,CASSTGTGGLTDTQYF,TGCGCCAGCAGCACCGGGACAGGGGGTCTAACAGATACGCAGTATTTT
-,TRBJ1-4,-,TRBV19,CASSIMQGEKLFF,TGTGCCAGTAGTATAATGCAGGGCGAAAAACTGTTTTTT
-,TRBJ1-5,TRBD1,TRBV5-5,CASSPRTGRQPQHF,TGTGCCAGCAGCCCAAGGACAGGGAGGCAGCCCCAGCATTTT
-,TRBJ2-1,-,TRBV27,CASSPTPPGYNEQFF,TGTGCCAGCAGTCCCACCCCGCCAGGGTACAATGAGCAGTTCTTC
-,TRBJ1-5,-,TRBV7-2,CASSFKTGDQPQHF,TGTGCCAGCAGCTTTAAGACCGGGGATCAGCCCCAGCATTTT
-,TRBJ2-7,TRBD2,TRBV12-3/TRBV12-4,CASRSDGGGQYF,TGTGCCAGCAGATCCGACGGCGGGGGGCAGTACTTC
-,TRBJ2-2,TRBD2,TRBV6-5,CASSRGLADTGELFF,TGTGCCAGCAGCCGGGGACTAGCGGACACCGGGGAGCTGTTTTTT
-,TRBJ2-2,-,TRBV14,CASSRQRSWDTGELFF,TGTGCCAGCAGCCGCCAAAGGAGTTGGGACACCGGGGAGCTGTTTTTT
-,TRBJ1-2,-,TRBV6-5,CASSPETANYGYTF,TGTGCCAGCAGCCCGGAGACAGCTAACTATGGCTACACCTTC
-,TRBJ1-5,TRBD1,TRBV15,CATSRERTGNNQPQHF,TGTGCCACCAGCAGAGAACGGACAGGCAACAATCAGCCCCAGCATTTT
-,TRBJ2-1,TRBD2,TRBV13,CASSLGLAGGDEQFF,TGTGCCAGCAGCTTAGGCCTAGCGGGAGGCGATGAGCAGTTCTTC
-,TRBJ2-7,TRBD2,TRBV4-2,CASSQDLGASGSYEQYF,TGTGCCAGCAGCCAAGATCTGGGAGCTAGCGGGAGCTACGAGCAGTACTTC
-,TRBJ1-6,TRBD1,TRBV5-1,CASSLRQGENSPLHF,TGCGCCAGCAGCCTCCGACAGGGTGAGAATTCACCCCTCCACTTT
few,TRBJ2-1,TRBD2,TRBV10-2,CATALGGTSGYNEQFF,TGCGCCACCGCCCTGGGAGGGACTAGCGGCTACAATGAGCAGTTCTTC
-,TRBJ2-7,TRBD1,TRBV29-1,CSVADREVYF,TGCAGCGTTGCTGACAGGGAAGTGTACTTC
-,TRBJ1-2,TRBD1,TRBV12-3/TRBV12-4,CASRDRDSYGYTF,TGTGCCAGCAGGGACAGGGACAGCTATGGCTACACCTTC
-,TRBJ1-1,-,TRBV11-1,CASSFDMNTEAFF,TGTGCCAGCAGCTTTGACATGAACACTGAAGCTTTCTTT